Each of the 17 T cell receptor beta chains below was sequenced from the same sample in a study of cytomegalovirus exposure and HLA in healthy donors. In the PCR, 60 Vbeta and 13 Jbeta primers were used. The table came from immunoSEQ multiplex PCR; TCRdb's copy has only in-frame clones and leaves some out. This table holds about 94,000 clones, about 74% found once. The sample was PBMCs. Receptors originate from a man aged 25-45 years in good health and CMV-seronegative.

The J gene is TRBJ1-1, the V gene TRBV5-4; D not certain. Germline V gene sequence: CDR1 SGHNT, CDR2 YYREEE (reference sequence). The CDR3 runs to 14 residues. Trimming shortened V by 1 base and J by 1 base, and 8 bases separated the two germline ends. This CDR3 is CASSLLGGNTEAFF. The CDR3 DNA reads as TGTGCCAGCAGCTTGCTTGGCGGGAACACTGAAGCTTTCTTT.

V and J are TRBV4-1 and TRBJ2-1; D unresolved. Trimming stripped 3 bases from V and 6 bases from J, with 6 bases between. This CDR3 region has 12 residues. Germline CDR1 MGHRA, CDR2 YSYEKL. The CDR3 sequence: CASSHPGNEQFF. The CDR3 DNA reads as TGCGCCAGCAGCCATCCAGGCAATGAGCAGTTCTTC.

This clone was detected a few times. CDR3 protein: CASSLGHTQETQYF. CDR3 nucleotides: TGCGCCAGCAGCTTGGGACACACCCAAGAGACCCAGTACTTC. This chain connects TRBV5-1 to TRBJ2-5; D not resolved. Germline V gene data show CDR1 as SGHRS and CDR2 as YFSETQ. CDR3 length equals 14 residues. With 0 bases removed from V and 1 base from J, the gap between germline ends came to 7 bases.

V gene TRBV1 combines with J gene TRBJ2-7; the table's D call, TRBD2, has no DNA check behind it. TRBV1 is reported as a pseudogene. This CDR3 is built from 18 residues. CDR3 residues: CTSRSGTSGRESSYEQYF. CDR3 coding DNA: TGCACCAGCAGGTCCGGGACTAGCGGGAGGGAGAGCTCCTACGAGCAGTACTTC.

CDR3 nucleotides: TGTGCCAGCAGCTTAGTTCCAGGGGGAAGCTACGAGCAGTACTTC. The encoded protein is CASSLVPGGSYEQYF. The chain couples TRBV7-2 to TRBJ2-7; the match to TRBD1 covers 7 bases. The CDR3 is 15 amino acids. V shed 1 base and J 3 bases; nucleotides not matched to a gene: 6. Germline V gives CDR1 SGHTA, CDR2 FQGNSA.

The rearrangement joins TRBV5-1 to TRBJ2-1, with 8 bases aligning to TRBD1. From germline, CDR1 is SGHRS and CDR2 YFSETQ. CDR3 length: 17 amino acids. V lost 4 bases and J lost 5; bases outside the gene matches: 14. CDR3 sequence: CASSEGTGSLPDNEQFF. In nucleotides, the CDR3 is TGCGCCAGCAGCGAGGGGACAGGATCCCTCCCGGACAATGAGCAGTTCTTC. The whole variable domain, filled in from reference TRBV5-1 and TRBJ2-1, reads KAGVTQTPRYLIKTRGQQVTLSCSPISGHRSVSWYQQTPGQGLQFLFEYFSETQRNKGNFPGRFSGRQFSNSRSEMNVSTLELGDSALYLCASSEGTGSLPDNEQFFGPGTRLTVL.

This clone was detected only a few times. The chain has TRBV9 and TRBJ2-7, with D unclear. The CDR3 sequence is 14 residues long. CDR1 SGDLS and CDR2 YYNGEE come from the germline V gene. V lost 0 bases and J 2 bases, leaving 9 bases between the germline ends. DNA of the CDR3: TGTGCCAGCAGCGTAGGGTCGGGTACCTACGAGCAGTACTTC. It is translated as CASSVGSGTYEQYF.

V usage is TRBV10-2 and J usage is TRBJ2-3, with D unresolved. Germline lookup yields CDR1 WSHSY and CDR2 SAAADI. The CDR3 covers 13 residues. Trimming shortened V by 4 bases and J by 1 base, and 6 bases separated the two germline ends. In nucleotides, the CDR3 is TGCGCCAGCAGTGCCCTAGGCACAGATACGCAGTATTTT. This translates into CASSALGTDTQYF.

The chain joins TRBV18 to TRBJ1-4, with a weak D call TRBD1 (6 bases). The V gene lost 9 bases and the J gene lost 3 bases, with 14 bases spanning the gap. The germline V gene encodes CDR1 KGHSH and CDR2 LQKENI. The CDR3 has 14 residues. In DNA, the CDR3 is TGTGCCAGTCAGGACAGTTTTTCTAATGAAAAACTGTTTTTT. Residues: CASQDSFSNEKLFF.

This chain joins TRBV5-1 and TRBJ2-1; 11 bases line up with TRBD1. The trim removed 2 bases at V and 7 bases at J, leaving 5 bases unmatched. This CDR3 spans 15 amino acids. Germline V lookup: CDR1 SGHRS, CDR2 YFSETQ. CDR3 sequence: CASSLGTGGQNEQFF. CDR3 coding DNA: TGCGCCAGCAGCTTAGGGACAGGGGGTCAAAATGAGCAGTTCTTC.

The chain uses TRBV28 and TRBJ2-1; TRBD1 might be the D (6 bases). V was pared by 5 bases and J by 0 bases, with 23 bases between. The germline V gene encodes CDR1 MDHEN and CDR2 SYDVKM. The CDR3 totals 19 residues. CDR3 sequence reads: CASSPWGQPRGASYNEQFF. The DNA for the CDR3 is TGTGCCAGCAGTCCATGGGGGCAGCCGAGGGGAGCCTCCTACAATGAGCAGTTCTTC.

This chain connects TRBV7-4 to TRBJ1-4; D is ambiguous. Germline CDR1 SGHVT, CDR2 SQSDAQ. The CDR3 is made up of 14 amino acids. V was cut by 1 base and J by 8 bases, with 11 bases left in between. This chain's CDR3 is CASSLEHREEKLFF. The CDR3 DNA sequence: TGTGCCAGCAGCTTAGAACACCGGGAGGAAAAACTGTTTTTT.

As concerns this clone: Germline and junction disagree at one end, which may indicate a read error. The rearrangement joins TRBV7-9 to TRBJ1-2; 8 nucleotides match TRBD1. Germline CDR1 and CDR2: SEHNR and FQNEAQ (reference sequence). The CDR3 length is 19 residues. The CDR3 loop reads CSSSQTRIGQGETNYGYTF. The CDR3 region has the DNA TGTTCCAGCAGCCAAACCAGAATCGGACAGGGCGAAACTAACTATGGCTACACCTTC.

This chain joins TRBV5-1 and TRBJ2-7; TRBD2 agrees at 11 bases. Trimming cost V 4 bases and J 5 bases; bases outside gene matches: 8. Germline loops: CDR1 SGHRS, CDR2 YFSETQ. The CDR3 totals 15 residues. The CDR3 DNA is TGCGCCAGCAGCAGCCTCGAACTAGCGGGAGACGAGCAGTACTTC. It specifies CASSSLELAGDEQYF.

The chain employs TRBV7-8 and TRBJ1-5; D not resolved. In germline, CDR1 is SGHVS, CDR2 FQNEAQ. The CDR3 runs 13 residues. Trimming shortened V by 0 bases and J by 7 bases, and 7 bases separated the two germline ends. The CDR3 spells CASSLAFSQPQHF. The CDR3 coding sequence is TGTGCCAGCAGCTTAGCGTTCTCCCAGCCCCAGCATTTT.

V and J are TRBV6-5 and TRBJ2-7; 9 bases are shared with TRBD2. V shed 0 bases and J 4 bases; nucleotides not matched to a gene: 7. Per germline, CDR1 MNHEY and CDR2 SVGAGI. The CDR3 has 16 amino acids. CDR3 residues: CASSYSRRGGLYEQYF. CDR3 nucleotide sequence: TGTGCCAGCAGTTACTCCAGGCGGGGGGGCCTTTACGAGCAGTACTTC.

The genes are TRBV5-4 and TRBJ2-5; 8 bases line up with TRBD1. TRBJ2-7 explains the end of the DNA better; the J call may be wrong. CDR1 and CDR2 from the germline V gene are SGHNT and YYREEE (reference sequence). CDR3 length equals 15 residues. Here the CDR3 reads CASSFRKQGDYEQYF. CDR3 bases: TGTGCCAGCAGCTTTCGGAAACAGGGGGATTACGAGCAGTACTTC.